This T cell receptor beta chain was found in a study of blood T cell repertoires in COVID-19. At the level of the study: Samples came from the United States, Italy and Spain, spanning acute and convalescent COVID-19. Nucleic acid was either cDNA or gDNA, and it came from T cells, B-cell-depleted T cells, or PBMCs.

Assay used: immunoSEQ multiplex PCR; TCRdb lists only in-frame clones, some missing. The sample records 650,000 to 800,000 clones, more than 80% being singletons. Germline V lookup: CDR1 MNHEY, CDR2 SVGAGI. Trimming took 2 bases from V and 7 from J, leaving 11 bases between them. There are 13 residues in the CDR3. Sequencing input: peripheral blood. The clonotype was recovered from a woman between 18 and 29 years old with acute or convalescent COVID-19. The rearrangement links TRBV6-5 to TRBJ1-2; D perhaps matches TRBD1 (5 bases). DNA of the CDR3: TGTGCCAGCAGTTACAAGGGGTGGCGTGGCTACACCTTC. Its protein product is CASSYKGWRGYTF.